The source of this T cell receptor (beta chain) is a study of cytomegalovirus exposure and HLA in healthy donors. The germline gives CDR1 LNHDA, CDR2 SQIVND (reference sequence). The CDR3 loop spans 12 amino acids. V gave up 8 bases and J gave up 1 base, with 9 bases separating them. Primers for the PCR totalled 60 Vbeta and 13 Jbeta. Some clones are missing from TCRdb's copy, which holds only in-frame ones; the method was immunoSEQ multiplex PCR. Among 250,000 or so clones listed, 80% to 95% were seen once. The material sequenced was PBMCs. This clonotype originated in a girl aged 2 to 10 in good health and CMV-seronegative. The rearrangement links TRBV19 to TRBJ2-7, with D possibly TRBD1 on 6 matching bases. The CDR3 DNA reads as TGTGCCAGTCAGGGGAGATCCTACGAGCAGTACTTC. Translated, it gives CASQGRSYEQYF.